The 11 T cell receptor beta chains presented below share a single source sample, sequenced in a study of T cells in Graves' hyperthyroidism and ophthalmopathy (dated by TCRdb to the late 2010s). To prepare the library, multiplex PCR was applied. The sequencing machine was an Illumina HiSeq 2000. The TCR beta CDR3 regions were amplified from the RNA transcripts. The TCR CDR3 was subjected to a first round of RT-PCR using the HTBI primer set and the Qiagen OneStep RT-PCR kit. TCRdb passed the public sequencing reads through fastp at Q25 and MiXCR, retaining productive beta sequences. When rows share a CDR3 protein, they turn into one entry using the most common DNA and genes. This sample is represented by roughly 170,000 distinct CDR3 sequences; around 8.9% of them were singletons. Clones ranked in the top ten supply around 21% of the sample. The sample comprised blood. Receptors originate from a woman in her late teens or twenties with Graves' hyperthyroidism that later progressed to Graves' ophthalmopathy.

The V call is TRBV12-3 or TRBV12-4, the J call TRBJ2-3, with 7 bases matching TRBD2. Germline trimming cut 3 bases from V and 3 bases from J; bases unmatched to any gene: 18. The CDR3 extends over 19 amino acids. CDR3 amino acids: CASSFSRGGGGTRTDTQYF. CDR3 nucleotides: TGTGCCAGCAGTTTTTCCCGTGGGGGGGGGGGTACCCGTACAGATACGCAGTATTTT.

This chain connects TRBV9 to TRBJ2-7; no firm D call. Trimming stripped 3 bases from V and 7 bases from J, with 8 bases between. The CDR3 consists of 11 residues. Germline V lookup: CDR1 SGDLS, CDR2 YYNGEE. The CDR3 spells CASSAGSEQYF. For the CDR3, the DNA is TGTGCCAGCAGCGCGGGCTCGGAGCAGTACTTC.

This clonotype was found a few times. The chain joins TRBV6-9 to TRBJ1-1; D unresolved. Germline CDR1 reads MNHGY; CDR2 reads SVAAGI. V dropped 2 bases and J dropped 1 base, with 11 bases sitting between them. The CDR3 runs 15 residues. The chain's CDR3 is CASSYNPGWNTEAFF. CDR3 nucleotides: TGTGCCAGCAGTTATAACCCTGGTTGGAACACTGAAGCTTTCTTT.

This clonotype was seen just once. Given a much more abundant clone one base away, this may be a read error. The genes are TRBV7-3 and TRBJ2-2; a possible D gene is TRBD1 (7 bases). The germline gives CDR1 SGHTA, CDR2 FQGTGA. Trimming removed 5 bases from V and 2 bases from J, with 18 bases in between. The CDR3 has 17 residues. Here the CDR3 DNA reads TGTGCCAGCAGCCCAGGGCGGGGACAGAGAAACACCGGGGAGCTGTTTTTT. It translates to CASSPGRGQRNTGELFF.

The V and J genes are TRBV5-5 and TRBJ1-2; D may be TRBD1 (5 bases). Trimming cost V 1 base and J 6 bases, with 22 bases left between them. Germline loops: CDR1 SGHKS, CDR2 YYEKEE (reference sequence). The CDR3 totals 17 residues. CDR3 sequence reads: CASSLWPGSSGGDGYTF. CDR3 DNA: TGTGCCAGCAGCTTGTGGCCGGGCTCCAGTGGGGGAGATGGCTACACCTTC. Full variable domain (rest looked up from reference TRBV5-5 and TRBJ1-2): DAGVTQSPTHLIKTRGQQVTLRCSPISGHKSVSWYQQVLGQGPQFIFQYYEKEERGRGNFPDRFSARQFPNYSSELNVNALLLGDSALYLCASSLWPGSSGGDGYTFGSGTRLTVV.

The chain uses TRBV29-1 and TRBJ1-2; D possibly corresponds to TRBD1 (5 bases). Trimming left V 2 bases short and J 8 bases short, with 9 bases between. The CDR3 contains 11 residues. The germline V gene has CDR1 SQVTM and CDR2 ANQGSEA. The CDR3 nucleotides are TGCAGCGTTGAATGGGGGAACGGCTACACCTTC. It codes for CSVEWGNGYTF.

The V gene is TRBV9, the J gene TRBJ2-1, with 11 bases that match TRBD2. Unmatched junction bases numbered 10, after V lost 3 bases and J lost 8 bases. Germline CDR1 reads SGDLS; CDR2 reads YYNGEE. The CDR3 covers 16 residues. In DNA form, the CDR3 reads TGTGCCAGCAGCGCGTACGGTAGCGGGGGGGCGGATGAGCAGTTCTTC. Translated: CASSAYGSGGADEQFF.

The CDR3 is CASSQAATGGRRNTIYF. CDR3 sequence (DNA): TGTGCCAGCAGCCAAGCAGCGACAGGGGGTAGAAGAAACACCATATATTTT. This chain connects TRBV3-1 to TRBJ1-3, with 9 bases fitting TRBD1. In germline, CDR1 is LGHDT, CDR2 YNNKEL (reference sequence). The CDR3 has 17 residues. Trimming removed 1 base from V and 5 bases from J; junction bases left unmatched: 9.

This clonotype appeared many times. The rearrangement joins TRBV5-1 to TRBJ2-3, with a weak D call TRBD2 (7 bases). The CDR3 is 14 residues long. Germline V CDR1 and CDR2: SGHRS, YFSETQ. Trimming left V 5 bases short and J 0 bases short, with 10 bases between. The DNA for the CDR3 is TGCGCCAGCAGTCGGGGGGCGAGCACAGATACGCAGTATTTT. Its protein product is CASSRGASTDTQYF.

This clonotype has just a few counts. The V gene is TRBV4-1, the J gene TRBJ1-6, with D unclear. The CDR3 is made up of 15 amino acids. Germline assignment: CDR1 MGHRA and CDR2 YSYEKL. V lost 1 base and J lost 14, with 18 bases in between. DNA of the CDR3: TGCGCCAGCAGCCAAGCTATGGAGAGACTTCGGGCCCTCCACTTT. Translation gives CASSQAMERLRALHF.

Many counts were recorded for this clonotype. J is TRBJ2-7 and V is TRBV12-3 or TRBV12-4; the match to TRBD2 covers 11 bases. This CDR3 is 15 amino acids long. V shed 4 bases and J 6 bases; nucleotides not matched to a gene: 8. This chain's CDR3 is CASSWHSGGAGEQYF. The DNA of the CDR3 is TGTGCCAGCAGTTGGCATAGCGGGGGGGCCGGCGAGCAGTACTTC.